This TCR beta chain was sequenced in a study of control samples from healthy donors and cancer patients. Clones were read by immunoSEQ multiplex PCR, and TCRdb kept only the in-frame ones, dropping some. The sample carries more than 70,000 clones, 80% to 95% recorded once. Trimming at V came to 7 bases and at J to 7 bases, leaving 7 bases not matched to a gene. Per germline, CDR1 LNHDA and CDR2 SQIVND (reference sequence). The CDR3 covers 15 residues. V usage is TRBV19 and J usage is TRBJ1-6; 10 nucleotides align to TRBD1. The sequence derives from a woman aged 25 to 39 in good health. Sequencing was performed on blood. The chain's CDR3 is CASTPGTGANSPLHF. CDR3 sequence (DNA): TGTGCCAGTACCCCCGGGACAGGGGCGAATTCACCCCTCCACTTT.